This entry concerns a single T cell receptor (beta chain). The CDR3 contains 15 residues. V gave up 4 bases and J gave up 4 bases; unmatched junction bases: 9. Looked up from germline, CDR1 is SGHNT and CDR2 is YYREEE (reference sequence). This entry belongs to a study of blood T cell repertoires in COVID-19. Libraries were prepared by immunoSEQ multiplex PCR; TCRdb keeps only in-frame clonotypes and omits some of them. This sample carries fewer than 700,000 clones, about 89% of them seen once, and the ten largest clones take roughly 8%. The receptor was isolated from a woman in her forties or fifties with COVID-19, enrolled during active disease. The chain employs TRBV5-4 and TRBJ1-1; 8 nucleotides line up with TRBD1. Sequenced sample: peripheral blood. The CDR3 coding sequence is TGTGCCAGCAGCCCTGAGTTTACAGGGGGCACTGAAGCTTTCTTT. Its protein is CASSPEFTGGTEAFF.